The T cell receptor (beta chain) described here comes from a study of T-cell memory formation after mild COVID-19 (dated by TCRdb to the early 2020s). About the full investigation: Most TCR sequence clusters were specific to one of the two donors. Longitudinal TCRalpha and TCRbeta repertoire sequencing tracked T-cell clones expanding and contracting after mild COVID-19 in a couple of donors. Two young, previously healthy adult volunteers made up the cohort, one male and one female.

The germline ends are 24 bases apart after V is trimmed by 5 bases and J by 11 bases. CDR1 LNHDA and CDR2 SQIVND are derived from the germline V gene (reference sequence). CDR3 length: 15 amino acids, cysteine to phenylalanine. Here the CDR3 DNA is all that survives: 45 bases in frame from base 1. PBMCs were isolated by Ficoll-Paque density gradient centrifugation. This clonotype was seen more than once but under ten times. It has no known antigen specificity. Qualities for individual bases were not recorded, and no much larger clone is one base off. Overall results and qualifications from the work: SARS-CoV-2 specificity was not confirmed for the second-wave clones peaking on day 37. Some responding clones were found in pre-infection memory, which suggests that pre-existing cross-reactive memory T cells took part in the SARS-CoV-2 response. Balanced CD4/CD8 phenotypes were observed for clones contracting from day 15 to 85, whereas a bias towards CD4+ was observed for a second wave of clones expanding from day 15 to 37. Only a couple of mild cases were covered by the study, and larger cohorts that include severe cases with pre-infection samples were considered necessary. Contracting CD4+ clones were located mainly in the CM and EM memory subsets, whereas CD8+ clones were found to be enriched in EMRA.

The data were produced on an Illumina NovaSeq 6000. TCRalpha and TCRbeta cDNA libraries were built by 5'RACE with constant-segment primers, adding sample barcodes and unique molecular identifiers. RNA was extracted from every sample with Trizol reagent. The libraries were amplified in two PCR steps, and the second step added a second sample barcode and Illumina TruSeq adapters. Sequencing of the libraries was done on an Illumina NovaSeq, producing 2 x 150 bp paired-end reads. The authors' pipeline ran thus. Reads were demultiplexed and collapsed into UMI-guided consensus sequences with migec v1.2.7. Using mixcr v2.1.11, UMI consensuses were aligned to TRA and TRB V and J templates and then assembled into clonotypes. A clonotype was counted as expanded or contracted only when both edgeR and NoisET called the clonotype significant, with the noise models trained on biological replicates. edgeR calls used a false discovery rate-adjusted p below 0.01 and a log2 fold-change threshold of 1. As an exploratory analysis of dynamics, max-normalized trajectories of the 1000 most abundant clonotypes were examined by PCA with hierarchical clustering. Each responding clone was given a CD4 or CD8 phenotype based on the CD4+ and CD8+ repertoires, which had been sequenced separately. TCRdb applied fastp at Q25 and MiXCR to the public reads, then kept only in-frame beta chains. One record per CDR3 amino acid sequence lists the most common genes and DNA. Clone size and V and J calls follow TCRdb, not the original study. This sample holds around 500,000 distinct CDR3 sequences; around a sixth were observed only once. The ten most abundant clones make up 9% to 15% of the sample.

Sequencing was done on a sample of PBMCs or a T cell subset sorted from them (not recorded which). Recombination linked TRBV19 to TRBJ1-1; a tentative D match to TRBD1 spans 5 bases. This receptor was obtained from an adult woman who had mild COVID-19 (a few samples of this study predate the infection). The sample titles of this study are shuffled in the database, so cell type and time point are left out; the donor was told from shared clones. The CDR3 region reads CASSSDGGDLRPAFF. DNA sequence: TGTGCCAGTAGTTCCGACGGGGGGGACCTCCGACCGGCTTTCTTT.